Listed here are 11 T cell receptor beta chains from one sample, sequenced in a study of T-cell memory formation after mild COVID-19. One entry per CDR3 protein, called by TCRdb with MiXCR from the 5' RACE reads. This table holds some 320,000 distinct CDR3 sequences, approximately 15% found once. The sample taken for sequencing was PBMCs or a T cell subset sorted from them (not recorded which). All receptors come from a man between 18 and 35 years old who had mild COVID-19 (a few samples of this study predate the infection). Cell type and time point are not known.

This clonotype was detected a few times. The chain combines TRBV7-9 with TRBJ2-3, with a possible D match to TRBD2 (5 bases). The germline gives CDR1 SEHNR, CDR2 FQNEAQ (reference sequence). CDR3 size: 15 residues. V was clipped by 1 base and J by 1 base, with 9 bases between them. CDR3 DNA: TGTGCCAGCAGCTTAGGCACTAGAGGCACAGATACGCAGTATTTT. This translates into CASSLGTRGTDTQYF.

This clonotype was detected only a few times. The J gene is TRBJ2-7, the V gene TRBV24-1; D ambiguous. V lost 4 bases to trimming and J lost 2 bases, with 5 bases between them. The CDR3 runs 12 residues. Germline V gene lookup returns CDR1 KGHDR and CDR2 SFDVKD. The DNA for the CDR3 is TGTGCCACCAGTGAGGTTGCCTACGAGCAGTACGTC. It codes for CATSEVAYEQYV.

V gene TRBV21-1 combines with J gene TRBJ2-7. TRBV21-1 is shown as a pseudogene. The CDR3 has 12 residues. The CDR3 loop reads CASSNMGYEQYF. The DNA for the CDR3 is TGTGCCAGCAGCAATATGGGCTACGAGCAGTACTTC.

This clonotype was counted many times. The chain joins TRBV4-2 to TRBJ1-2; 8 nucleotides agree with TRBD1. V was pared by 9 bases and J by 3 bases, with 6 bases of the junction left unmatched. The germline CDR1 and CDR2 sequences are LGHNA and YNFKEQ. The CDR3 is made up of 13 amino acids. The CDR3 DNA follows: TGTGCCAGTTCAACAGGGGGGCACTATGGCTACACCTTC. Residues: CASSTGGHYGYTF.

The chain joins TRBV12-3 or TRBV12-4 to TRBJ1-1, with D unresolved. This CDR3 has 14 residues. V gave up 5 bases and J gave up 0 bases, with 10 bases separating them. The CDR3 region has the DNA TGTGCCAGCAGTCGTACAGAGTTGAACACTGAAGCTTTCTTT. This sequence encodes CASSRTELNTEAFF.

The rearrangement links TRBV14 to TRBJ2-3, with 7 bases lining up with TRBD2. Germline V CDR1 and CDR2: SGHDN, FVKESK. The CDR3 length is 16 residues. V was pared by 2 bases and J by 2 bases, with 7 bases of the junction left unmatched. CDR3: CASSQWASGYTDTQYF. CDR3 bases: TGTGCCAGCAGCCAATGGGCTAGCGGTTACACAGATACGCAGTATTTT.

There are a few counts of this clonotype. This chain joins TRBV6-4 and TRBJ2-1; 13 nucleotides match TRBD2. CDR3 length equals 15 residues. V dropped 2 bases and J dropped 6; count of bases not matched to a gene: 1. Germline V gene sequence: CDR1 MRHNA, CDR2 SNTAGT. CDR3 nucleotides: TGTGCCAGCAGTGACACTAGCGGGGGGGCCAATGAGCAGTTCTTC. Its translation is CASSDTSGGANEQFF.

The CDR3 loop is CASSFRDVGGTQYF. The CDR3 DNA reads TGTGCCAGCAGTTTTAGGGATGTAGGTGGTACGCAGTATTTT. This rearrangement joins TRBV12-3 or TRBV12-4 to TRBJ2-3, with unresolved D. V gave up 3 bases and J gave up 8 bases, with 15 bases separating them. CDR3 length equals 14 residues.

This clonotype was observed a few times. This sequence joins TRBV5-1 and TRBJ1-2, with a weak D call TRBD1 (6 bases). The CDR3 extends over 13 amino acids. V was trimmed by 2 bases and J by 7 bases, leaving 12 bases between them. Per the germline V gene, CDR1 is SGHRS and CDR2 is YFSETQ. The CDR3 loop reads CASSFGGQSGYTF. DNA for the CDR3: TGCGCCAGCAGCTTTGGGGGGCAGTCTGGCTACACCTTC.

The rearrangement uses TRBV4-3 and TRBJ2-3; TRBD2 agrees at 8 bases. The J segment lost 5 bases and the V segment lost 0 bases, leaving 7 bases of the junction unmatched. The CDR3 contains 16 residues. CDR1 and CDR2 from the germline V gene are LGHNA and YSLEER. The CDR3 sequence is CASSQDRGGAEDTQYF. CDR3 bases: TGCGCCAGCAGCCAAGATCGGGGGGGGGCCGAAGATACGCAGTATTTT.

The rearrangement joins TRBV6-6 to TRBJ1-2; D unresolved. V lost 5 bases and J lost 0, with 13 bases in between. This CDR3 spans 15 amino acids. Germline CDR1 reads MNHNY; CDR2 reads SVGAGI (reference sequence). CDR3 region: CASSHRIDPNYGYTF. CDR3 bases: TGTGCCAGCAGTCATCGAATCGACCCTAACTATGGCTACACCTTC.